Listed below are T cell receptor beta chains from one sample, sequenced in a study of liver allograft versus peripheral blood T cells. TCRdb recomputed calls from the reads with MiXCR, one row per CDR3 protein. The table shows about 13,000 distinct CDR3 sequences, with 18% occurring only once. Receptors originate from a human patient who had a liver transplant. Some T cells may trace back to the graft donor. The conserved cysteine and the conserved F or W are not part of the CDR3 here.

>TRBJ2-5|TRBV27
ASRVWTSGPQETQY
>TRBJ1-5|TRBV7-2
ASSLGSVGQPQH
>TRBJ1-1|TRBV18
ASSPPGGGWAEAF
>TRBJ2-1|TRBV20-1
SAQERRRTFTVEQF
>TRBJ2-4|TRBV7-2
ASSLDRENIQY
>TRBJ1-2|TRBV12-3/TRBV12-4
ASSLSFVGYT
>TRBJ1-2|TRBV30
AWKPDRGSGYT
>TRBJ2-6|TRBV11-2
ASSSIQLTGAYGANVLT
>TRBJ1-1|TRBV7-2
ASSLAGSHLAAF
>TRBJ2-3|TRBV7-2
ASSFLAGGGRADTQY
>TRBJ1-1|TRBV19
ASRGGSRPGNTEAF
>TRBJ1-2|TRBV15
ATSGFGTNYGYT
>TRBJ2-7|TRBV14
ASSPTGLAGAYEQY
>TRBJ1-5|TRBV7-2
ASRGYSNQPQH
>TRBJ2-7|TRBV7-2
ASSLRASGSYEQY
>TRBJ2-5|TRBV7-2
ASSLRAVETQY
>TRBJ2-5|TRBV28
ASSAGGEQETQY
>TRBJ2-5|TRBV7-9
ASSSLDIFLQETQY
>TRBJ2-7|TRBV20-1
SARRISTYEQY
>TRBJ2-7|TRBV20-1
SASGGPANGEQY
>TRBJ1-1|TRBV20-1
SARSLGGTEAF
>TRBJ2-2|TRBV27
ASSFSRNTGELF
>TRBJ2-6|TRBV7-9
ASRQDSGANVLT
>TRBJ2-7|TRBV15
ATSAPLGEQY
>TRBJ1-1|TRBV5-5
ASSSYVVEAF
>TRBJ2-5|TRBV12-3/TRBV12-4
ASSSWEGEETQY
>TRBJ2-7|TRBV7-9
ASSLGGGGRTYEQY
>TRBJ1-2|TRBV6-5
ASSSIDRGETYGYT
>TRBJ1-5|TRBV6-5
ASSTTGFRNQPQH
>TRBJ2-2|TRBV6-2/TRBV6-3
ASSYRGGGNTGELF
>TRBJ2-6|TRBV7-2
ASSLPSGGAPGANVLT
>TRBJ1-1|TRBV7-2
ASSPPSAVEAF
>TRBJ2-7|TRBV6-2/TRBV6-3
ASSLYTYEQY
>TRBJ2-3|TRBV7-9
ASSPRQPSTQY
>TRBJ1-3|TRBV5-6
ASSLAGQLSGNTIY
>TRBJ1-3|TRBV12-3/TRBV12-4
ASSFFYTASGNTIY
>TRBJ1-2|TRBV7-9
ASSLQGARGSRGYT
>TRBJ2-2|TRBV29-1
SVGGTNTGELF
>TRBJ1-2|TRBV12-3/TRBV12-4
ASSLPETSYGYT
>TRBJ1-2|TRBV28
ASSTGQSNYGYT
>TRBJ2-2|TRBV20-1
SARAPPKVGTSGRANTGELF
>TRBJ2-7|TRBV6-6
ASSYSFLDSYEQY
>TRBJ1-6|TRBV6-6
ASREGVNSPLH
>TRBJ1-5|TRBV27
ASSPRGRTSQPQH
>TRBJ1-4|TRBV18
ASSPRTGSTNEKLF
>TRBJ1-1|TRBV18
ASSQQTGGEAF
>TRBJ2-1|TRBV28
ASSRRTGRWNEQF
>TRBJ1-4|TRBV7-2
ASSPPGGDNEKLF
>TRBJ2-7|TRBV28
ASSLGAGGLYEQY
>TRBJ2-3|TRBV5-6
ASSPYLRVADTQY
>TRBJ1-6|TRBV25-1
ASSGAGGRVGSPLH